This T cell receptor beta chain was documented in a study of cytomegalovirus exposure and HLA in healthy donors. Study-wide points: Whilst most TCR sequences proved rare, a subset of public TCRs occurred across many donors. Earlier findings revealed that most TCR beta V segments proved productive either about 87% or about 30% of the time. The presence/absence work took it that sequencing depth was about the same across donors.

Both 60 Vbeta primers and 13 Jbeta primers went into the PCR. Using immunoSEQ multiplex PCR, the repertoire was profiled, and TCRdb retains in-frame clones only, with some absent. The sample comprises 100,000 to 150,000 clones, 65% to 80% of which are singletons, and about 13% rests with the top ten. Notes on this clone: Its antigen remains unknown.

This sequence originates from a woman in her sixties or seventies in good health and CMV-seropositive. What was sequenced was PBMCs.

DNA for the CDR3: TGTGCCAGCAGCGGTACTTCAGGGTCCCAGTACTTC. Residues: CASSGTSGSQYF. J is TRBJ2-5 and V is TRBV9; D is perhaps TRBD1 (5 bases). The CDR3 sequence is 12 residues long. The V gene lost 3 bases and the J gene lost 9 bases, with 12 bases spanning the gap. Per the germline V gene, CDR1 is SGDLS and CDR2 is YYNGEE.